The 4 T cell receptor beta chains listed next were all sequenced from one sample in a study of response to subunit inactivated influenza vaccine. MiXCR was run by TCRdb on the RT-PCR reads, yielding one entry per CDR3 protein. The sample yields about 610,000 distinct CDR3 sequences, about 14% seen once. The sequencing used PBMCs from blood, collected approximately 13 days after vaccination. Receptor source: a man aged 45 to 65 who received an inactivated influenza vaccine.

The table lists this clonotype with a few counts. V usage is TRBV7-8 and J usage is TRBJ2-7; 9 positions agree with TRBD1. The V gene end was trimmed by 1 base and the J gene end by 4 bases; junction bases not matched to a gene: 5. Per the germline V gene, CDR1 is SGHVS and CDR2 is FQNEAQ. The CDR3 contains 15 residues. This chain's CDR3 is CASSLVGTGKYEQYF. The CDR3 DNA sequence: TGTGCCAGCAGCTTAGTTGGGACAGGGAAATACGAGCAGTACTTC.

The chain uses TRBV5-1 and TRBJ2-3, with TRBD1 matching over 9 bases. V shed 1 base and J 4 bases; nucleotides not matched to a gene: 7. Germline V gives CDR1 SGHRS, CDR2 YFSETQ. The CDR3 is made up of 16 amino acids. CDR3 nucleotide sequence: TGCGCCAGCAGCTTGCCGACAGGGGGTAACGCAGATACGCAGTATTTT. It translates to CASSLPTGGNADTQYF.

This clonotype was detected only a few times. The rearrangement joins TRBV5-1 to TRBJ2-3; D is perhaps TRBD1 (6 bases). V was cut by 4 bases and J by 2 bases, with 11 bases left in between. Germline V gene data show CDR1 as SGHRS and CDR2 as YFSETQ. CDR3 length: 14 residues. The CDR3 DNA is TGCGCCAGCAGCCGGGACACTCACACAGATACGCAGTATTTT. This encodes CASSRDTHTDTQYF. Complete variable domain (other parts from reference TRBV5-1 and TRBJ2-3): KAGVTQTPRYLIKTRGQQVTLSCSPISGHRSVSWYQQTPGQGLQFLFEYFSETQRNKGNFPGRFSGRQFSNSRSEMNVSTLELGDSALYLCASSRDTHTDTQYFGPGTRLTVL.

The genes are TRBV3-1 and TRBJ2-2; TRBD1 or TRBD2 may be the D gene (6 bases each). The germline V gene has CDR1 LGHDT and CDR2 YNNKEL (reference sequence). The CDR3 is 16 amino acids. V was cut by 4 bases and J by 7 bases, with 19 bases left in between. The CDR3 loop is CASSRTRRGQGGELFF. CDR3 bases: TGTGCCAGCAGCCGTACTCGGAGGGGACAAGGCGGGGAGCTGTTTTTT.